This TCR beta chain was retrieved from a study of regulatory T cells in long-lasting Graves disease. Libraries of TCR beta came from iRepertoire HTBI primers plus Arm-PCR of CDR3 regions. TCRdb recomputed calls from the multiplex PCR reads with MiXCR, one row per CDR3 protein. Among about 350,000 distinct CDR3 sequences listed, 15% to 20% were seen once. CDR1 is SEHNR and CDR2 is FQNEAQ in the germline V gene (reference sequence). The CDR3 length is 15 residues. Described time point: newly diagnosed GD, antithyroid drugs for less than 3 months. From RNA extracted from PBMCs, the TCR library was made. The sample was also linked to a second study, of T cells in Graves' hyperthyroidism and ophthalmopathy.

The source material was peripheral blood mononuclear cells (PBMCs), sampled at new diagnosis, from a patient treated with antithyroid drugs. V and J are TRBV7-9 and TRBJ2-3; D gene unclear. Judging by the DNA end, TRBJ1-5 fits better; the J call may be wrong. This clonotype was obtained from a woman aged 18-29 years with Graves disease. The CDR3 spells CASSPVGPFTDTQHF. Here the CDR3 DNA reads TGTGCCAGCAGCCCTGTGGGCCCCTTCACAGATACGCAGCATTTT.